The 14 T cell receptor beta chains given below trace back to one sample, sequenced in a study of blood T cell repertoires in COVID-19. The method was immunoSEQ multiplex PCR; TCRdb's version includes in-frame clones alone and lacks a portion of them. Altogether approximately 410,000 clones are present, roughly 90% being singletons, with the ten largest covering 1.4%. Sequenced input: peripheral blood. These receptor sequences come from a woman between 25 and 40 years old with active or convalescent COVID-19.

V gene TRBV7-9 combines with J gene TRBJ2-1, with a possible D match to TRBD2 (5 bases). The CDR3 is 16 amino acids. The V end lost 1 base, the J end lost 3 bases, and 13 bases lay between the germline ends. Germline assignment: CDR1 SEHNR and CDR2 FQNEAQ (reference sequence). CDR3 DNA sequence: TGTGCCAGCAGCTTAGGACGGGATCAGATCTACAATGAGCAGTTCTTC. Encoded protein: CASSLGRDQIYNEQFF.

This clone was seen a few times. This chain connects TRBV19 to TRBJ2-1, with D possibly TRBD2 on 5 matching bases. CDR3 length: 15 residues. Trimming removed 5 bases at V and 6 bases at J, with 17 bases between. Germline values: CDR1 LNHDA, CDR2 SQIVND (reference sequence). The DNA of the CDR3 is TGTGCCAGTAGTGCGGACTCGTACAGTTTCAATGAGCAGTTCTTC. It translates to CASSADSYSFNEQFF.

The chain is built from TRBV5-1 and TRBJ1-1, with D tentatively TRBD1 (5 bases). The CDR3 totals 15 residues. Trimming took 2 bases from V and 2 from J, leaving 13 bases between them. Germline V gives CDR1 SGHRS, CDR2 YFSETQ. The CDR3 reads CASSLTGRTNTEAFF. DNA for the CDR3: TGCGCCAGCAGCTTAACAGGCCGAACTAACACTGAAGCTTTCTTT. The entire variable domain, with the rest obtained from reference TRBV5-1 and TRBJ1-1, is as follows: KAGVTQTPRYLIKTRGQQVTLSCSPISGHRSVSWYQQTPGQGLQFLFEYFSETQRNKGNFPGRFSGRQFSNSRSEMNVSTLELGDSALYLCASSLTGRTNTEAFFGQGTRLTVV.

The sample holds a few counts of this clone. The rearrangement links TRBV27 to TRBJ1-5, with TRBD1 identical over 7 bases. Germline CDR1 MNHEY, CDR2 SMNVEV (reference sequence). The CDR3 has 15 residues. J was trimmed by 3 bases and V by 5 bases; bases with no gene match: 7. In nucleotides, the CDR3 is TGTGCCAGCAGTAAGGGGACAGAACTCAATCAGCCCCAGCATTTT. Encoded protein: CASSKGTELNQPQHF.

The J gene is TRBJ1-5, the V gene TRBV7-9; D unresolved. The germline V gene has CDR1 SEHNR and CDR2 FQNEAQ (reference sequence). This CDR3 contains 16 residues. V lost 5 bases, J lost 1 base, and 15 bases lay in between. The CDR3 DNA follows: TGTGCCAGCAGCCACAGCTATACTTTCAGCAATCAGCCCCAGCATTTT. Translation gives CASSHSYTFSNQPQHF.

This clone was counted between two and nine times. The J gene is TRBJ1-4, the V gene TRBV28; D is ambiguous. Germline V gene lookup returns CDR1 MDHEN and CDR2 SYDVKM. V lost 6 bases and J lost 1, with 9 bases in between. This CDR3 spans 14 amino acids. The CDR3 DNA reads as TGTGCCAGCAGCGGACGGGAAACTAATGAAAAACTGTTTTTT. Its protein product is CASSGRETNEKLFF.

CDR3 protein: CASSFDNTGRSEQYF. CDR3 nucleotide sequence: TGTGCCAGCAGCTTTGATAATACAGGGAGATCAGAGCAGTACTTC. V usage is TRBV7-9 and J usage is TRBJ2-7; tentatively, D is TRBD1 (6 bases). Germline CDR1 SEHNR, CDR2 FQNEAQ (reference sequence). This CDR3 comprises 15 residues. Trimming removed 3 bases from V and 7 bases from J, with 19 bases in between.

V and J are TRBV27 and TRBJ1-1, with TRBD1 matching over 9 bases. V lost 8 bases to trimming and J lost 7 bases; unmatched junction nucleotides: 8. The CDR3 is 13 residues long. Germline V lookup: CDR1 MNHEY, CDR2 SMNVEV (reference sequence). CDR3: CASRGQGLGEAFF. In DNA, the CDR3 is TGTGCCAGCCGGGGACAGGGTCTTGGTGAAGCTTTCTTT.

The chain couples TRBV30 to TRBJ1-2; D possibly corresponds to TRBD1 (6 bases). Germline CDR1 reads GTSNPN; CDR2 reads SVGIG (reference sequence). The CDR3 length is 13 residues. V lost 5 bases to trimming and J lost 6 bases, with 16 bases between them. Here the CDR3 DNA reads TGTGCCTGGTACAGGGACCTAAGGGATGGCTACACCTTC. This gives the protein CAWYRDLRDGYTF.

The V call is TRBV19, the J call TRBJ2-1, with 14 positions matching TRBD2. V gave up 3 bases and J gave up 10 bases; unmatched junction bases: 8. Germline loops: CDR1 LNHDA, CDR2 SQIVND (reference sequence). The CDR3 length is 16 residues. CDR3 loop: CASSMWRLAGGVEQFF. The CDR3 nucleotides are TGTGCCAGTAGTATGTGGAGACTAGCGGGAGGGGTAGAGCAGTTCTTC.

The V and J genes are TRBV21-1 and TRBJ1-1; no check of the table's D call, TRBD1, against the DNA was made. TRBV21-1 is a pseudogene. CDR3 length: 16 amino acids. The chain's CDR3 is CASSKRTDPPIGEAFF. Here the CDR3 DNA reads TGTGCCAGCAGCAAAAGGACAGACCCCCCGATTGGTGAAGCTTTCTTT.

The chain is built from TRBV10-3 and TRBJ2-2; D possibly corresponds to TRBD1 (5 bases). Germline CDR1 and CDR2: ENHRY and SYGVKD. This CDR3 region has 13 residues. V was pared by 10 bases and J by 6 bases, with 15 bases between. In DNA form, the CDR3 reads TGTGCCACAGCCTCCGACAGTCCCGGGGAGCTGTTTTTT. Translated, it gives CATASDSPGELFF.

The chain has TRBV29-1 and TRBJ1-2; the match to TRBD1 covers 7 bases. The CDR3 loop spans 14 amino acids. Germline CDR1 reads SQVTM; CDR2 reads ANQGSEA. J was trimmed by 5 bases and V by 5 bases; bases with no gene match: 11. CDR3 in DNA: TGCAGCGTTCCTGAAGGGGGACAGATATATGGCTACACCTTC. Protein sequence: CSVPEGGQIYGYTF.

This rearrangement joins TRBV10-2 to TRBJ1-1; D is unclear. Germline V gene sequence: CDR1 WSHSY, CDR2 SAAADI. V was trimmed by 4 bases and J by 1 base, leaving 10 bases between them. The CDR3 consists of 14 residues. The CDR3 sequence is CASSGRTGNTEAFF. The CDR3 nucleotides read TGCGCCAGCAGTGGGAGGACGGGGAACACTGAAGCTTTCTTT.